These 27 T cell receptor beta chains were sequenced from one sample in a study of cytomegalovirus exposure and HLA in healthy donors (dated by TCRdb to 2016 to 2017). The library was prepared using the immunoSEQ multiplex PCR assay. For the multiplex PCR, a mixture combining 60 forward primers for TCR Vbeta segments and 13 reverse primers for TCR Jbeta segments was used. Sourced from immuneACCESS, this table was stored by TCRdb with only in-frame sequences that have V and J called. A share of the clones is absent; for the studies checked, an unresolved V gene accounts for under half, and the remainder has no known explanation. The sample includes about 120,000 clones, with approximately 78% observed a single time. Of the sample, around 3% is held by the ten largest clones. Sample: PBMCs. The source of these receptors is a woman in her thirties in good health and CMV-seropositive.

The rearrangement links TRBV2 to TRBJ2-5, with TRBD1 as a possible D gene (6 bases). V lost 10 bases, J lost 5 bases, and 11 bases lay in between. The CDR3 runs to 11 residues. From germline, CDR1 is SNHLY and CDR2 FYNNEI. CDR3 in amino acids: CATRGLETQYF. The CDR3 DNA sequence: TGTGCCACTAGGGGGTTGGAGACCCAGTACTTC. The full variable domain, completed using reference TRBV2 and TRBJ2-5, is EPEVTQTPSHQVTQMGQEVILRCVPISNHLYFYWYRQILGQKVEFLVSFYNNEISEKSEIFDDQFSVERPDGSNFTLKIRSTKLEDSAMYFCATRGLETQYFGPGTRLLVL.

This chain links TRBV28 with TRBJ2-7; 10 bases line up with TRBD2. The trim removed 6 bases at V and 5 bases at J, leaving 10 bases unmatched. CDR1 MDHEN and CDR2 SYDVKM come from the germline V gene. This CDR3 is built from 15 residues. As DNA, the CDR3 is TGTGCCAGCAGGCTGGGTAGCGGGGGGCGCCACGAGCAGTACTTC. Encoded protein: CASRLGSGGRHEQYF.

V gene TRBV5-1 combines with J gene TRBJ1-1; 7 bases match TRBD1. This CDR3 spans 17 amino acids. CDR1 is SGHRS and CDR2 is YFSETQ in the germline V gene. V was clipped by 3 bases and J by 1 base; unmatched bases: 12. CDR3 nucleotides: TGCGCCAGCAGCTATGGGGCCGCGGACAGGACGAACACTGAAGCTTTCTTT. Protein product: CASSYGAADRTNTEAFF.

The chain joins TRBV27 to TRBJ2-5, with 9 bases lining up with TRBD1. This CDR3 is built from 16 residues. V was clipped by 0 bases and J by 4 bases; unmatched bases: 6. CDR1 is MNHEY and CDR2 is SMNVEV in the germline V gene (reference sequence). This chain's CDR3 is CASSLSLGTGRETQYF. The CDR3 bases are TGTGCCAGCAGTTTATCCCTCGGGACAGGGCGAGAGACCCAGTACTTC.

This clone was counted a few times. The rearrangement joins TRBV2 to TRBJ2-7, with 7 nucleotides matching TRBD1. The CDR3 has 14 amino acids. With 4 bases clipped from V and 4 bases from J, the junction kept 7 bases outside the gene matches. Germline V gene data show CDR1 as SNHLY and CDR2 as FYNNEI. CDR3 in amino acids: CASSGNRGLYEQYF. For the CDR3, the DNA is TGTGCCAGCAGTGGAAACAGGGGCCTGTACGAGCAGTACTTC. The whole variable domain, filled in from reference TRBV2 and TRBJ2-7, reads EPEVTQTPSHQVTQMGQEVILRCVPISNHLYFYWYRQILGQKVEFLVSFYNNEISEKSEIFDDQFSVERPDGSNFTLKIRSTKLEDSAMYFCASSGNRGLYEQYFGPGTRLTVT.

The rearrangement joins TRBV29-1 to TRBJ2-7; 10 bases fit TRBD1. This CDR3 is built from 11 residues. Germline assignment: CDR1 SQVTM and CDR2 ANQGSEA. V lost 6 bases and J lost 5; bases outside the gene matches: 1. CDR3 sequence: CSVTGGHEQYF. The CDR3 coding sequence is TGCAGCGTGACAGGGGGCCACGAGCAGTACTTC.

This chain uses TRBV6-1 with TRBJ1-5; no clear D. The CDR3 is 14 residues long. The germline V gene has CDR1 MNHNS and CDR2 SASEGT. Trimming pared 9 bases from V and 5 bases from J, leaving 17 bases between. The CDR3 loop reads CASGGRADYQPQHF. As DNA, the CDR3 is TGTGCCAGTGGAGGGCGGGCGGACTATCAGCCCCAGCATTTT.

The V call is TRBV7-8, the J call TRBJ1-2; D not certain. The germline gives CDR1 SGHVS, CDR2 FQNEAQ. V shed 3 bases and J shed 0 bases, with 14 bases lying between them. CDR3 length: 16 amino acids. This chain's CDR3 is CASSFSRTLANYGYTF. CDR3 nucleotides: TGTGCCAGCAGCTTCTCTAGGACTCTAGCTAACTATGGCTACACCTTC.

The table lists this clone with a few counts. The chain employs TRBV6-4 and TRBJ1-6; D is possibly TRBD1 (5 bases). The CDR3 has 15 residues. V was shortened by 3 bases and J by 7 bases, with 13 bases between the two germline ends. Germline CDR1 MRHNA, CDR2 SNTAGT. The CDR3 protein is CASSEMSQGNSPLHF. As DNA, the CDR3 is TGTGCCAGCAGTGAGATGTCGCAGGGAAATTCACCCCTCCACTTT.

With respect to this clone: The junction and the germline gene differ at one end; a read error may be behind it. The gene calls are TRBV7-9 and TRBJ1-4; D call uncertain. The CDR3 is 12 amino acids. In germline, CDR1 is SEHNR, CDR2 FQNEAQ (reference sequence). The DNA for the CDR3 is TGTTCCAGCAGCCGACAATATGAAAAACTGTTTTTT. It specifies CSSSRQYEKLFF.

About this clone itself: This sample includes further DNA sequences coding for the same CDR3. The genes are TRBV28 and TRBJ2-7, with TRBD1 identical over 7 bases. There are 12 residues in the CDR3. V was clipped by 4 bases and J by 5 bases; unmatched bases: 2. Germline V gene lookup returns CDR1 MDHEN and CDR2 SYDVKM. The CDR3 DNA follows: TGTGCCAGCAGTTCACAGGGGCACGAGCAGTACTTC. Residues: CASSSQGHEQYF.

The chain employs TRBV6-1 and TRBJ1-5; perhaps TRBD1 as D (5 bases). Germline values: CDR1 MNHNS, CDR2 SASEGT. Trimming left V 4 bases short and J 3 bases short, with 16 bases between. The CDR3 loop spans 16 amino acids. The chain's CDR3 is CASSVAQGWNNQPQHF. DNA for the CDR3: TGTGCCAGCAGTGTGGCGCAGGGATGGAACAATCAGCCCCAGCATTTT.

The chain employs TRBV28 and TRBJ1-2; D perhaps matches TRBD1 (6 bases). V dropped 4 bases and J dropped 3 bases, with 15 bases sitting between them. The germline gives CDR1 MDHEN, CDR2 SYDVKM. The CDR3 has 15 amino acids. The DNA of the CDR3 is TGTGCCAGCAGTTCCCAGGGGTTTGGGGACTATGGCTACACCTTC. This sequence encodes CASSSQGFGDYGYTF.

This sequence joins TRBV7-2 and TRBJ1-4; 9 nucleotides align to TRBD1. Germline V gene sequence: CDR1 SGHTA, CDR2 FQGNSA. This CDR3 comprises 15 residues. V trimming: 5 bases; J trimming: 6 bases; junction bases outside the gene matches: 7. CDR3 sequence (DNA): TGTGCCAGCAGCCCCCGACAGGGGGATGATGAAAAACTGTTTTTT. Encoded protein: CASSPRQGDDEKLFF.

This rearrangement joins TRBV7-2 to TRBJ1-2, with 10 bases identical to TRBD1. The V gene's germline CDR1 is SGHTA and CDR2 FQGNSA. V dropped 5 bases and J dropped 6; count of bases not matched to a gene: 6. The CDR3 totals 14 residues. CDR3 sequence: CASSPRQGANGYTF. In DNA, the CDR3 is TGTGCCAGCAGCCCCCGACAGGGGGCCAATGGCTACACCTTC.

The chain has TRBV5-6 and TRBJ2-1; a weak D match, TRBD1 (6 bases). The CDR3 consists of 14 residues. CDR1 SGHDT and CDR2 YYEEEE come from the germline V gene. V shed 2 bases and J shed 3 bases, with 9 bases lying between them. CDR3 sequence (DNA): TGTGCCAGCAGCTTACTGACAGGCTACAATGAGCAGTTCTTC. Translating gives CASSLLTGYNEQFF.

The DNA of the CDR3 is TGTGCCAGCAGTTGGGCTAGCGGGGGGGCCCCTGAGCAGTTCTTC. Protein: CASSWASGGAPEQFF. The rearrangement joins TRBV27 to TRBJ2-1; 12 bases line up with TRBD2. CDR1 is MNHEY and CDR2 is SMNVEV in the germline V gene (reference sequence). The CDR3 length is 15 residues. The V segment lost 4 bases and the J segment 9 bases; nucleotides outside the gene matches: 7.

The CDR3 nucleotides read TGCGCCAGCAGTAAGTCCGGGACAGGTGGAAACACCATATATTTT. This codes for CASSKSGTGGNTIYF. The V call is TRBV5-1, the J call TRBJ1-3; 8 bases map to TRBD1. The CDR3 has 15 residues. Germline V gives CDR1 SGHRS, CDR2 YFSETQ. The J segment lost 3 bases and the V segment lost 5 bases, leaving 7 bases of the junction unmatched.

The chain carries TRBV5-1 and TRBJ1-1, with 10 bases that match TRBD1. The CDR3 loop spans 15 amino acids. The junction had 12 bases not matched to a gene; V was cut back by 7 bases and J by 6 bases. CDR1 and CDR2 (germline): SGHRS, YFSETQ. As DNA, the CDR3 is TGCGCCAGCGTTCCGGGACAGGGGATGGGCGCTGAAGCTTTCTTT. It translates to CASVPGQGMGAEAFF.

The rearrangement links TRBV4-2 to TRBJ1-4; D is uncertain. CDR3 size: 14 residues. Trimming stripped 1 base from V and 4 bases from J, with 7 bases between. The germline gives CDR1 LGHNA, CDR2 YNFKEQ. CDR3 protein: CASSQGGSNEKLFF. In DNA, the CDR3 is TGTGCCAGCAGCCAAGGAGGGAGTAATGAAAAACTGTTTTTT.

The chain combines TRBV6-1 with TRBJ1-5; D is possibly TRBD1 (6 bases). The CDR3 extends over 16 amino acids. Germline V gene lookup returns CDR1 MNHNS and CDR2 SASEGT. The V gene lost 4 bases and the J gene lost 0 bases, with 13 bases spanning the gap. CDR3 amino acids: CASSAGEGYSNQPQHF. The CDR3 nucleotides read TGTGCCAGCAGTGCAGGGGAGGGGTATAGCAATCAGCCCCAGCATTTT.

The rearrangement joins TRBV7-3 to TRBJ2-6; no definite D call. CDR3 length: 14 amino acids. Trimming took off 0 bases at V and 4 bases at J, with 4 bases between the two ends. Per germline, CDR1 SGHTA and CDR2 FQGTGA. Here the CDR3 reads CASSLTSGANVLTF. The CDR3 nucleotides are TGTGCCAGCAGCTTAACTTCAGGGGCCAACGTCCTGACTTTC. Full variable domain (rest looked up from reference TRBV7-3 and TRBJ2-6): GAGVSQTPSNKVTEKGKYVELRCDPISGHTALYWYRQSLGQGPEFLIYFQGTGAADDSGLPNDRFFAVRPEGSVSTLKIQRTERGDSAVYLCASSLTSGANVLTFGAGSRLTVL.

There are a few counts of this clone. This chain joins TRBV4-2 and TRBJ2-2; 9 bases are a match to TRBD1. CDR1 and CDR2 (germline): LGHNA, YNFKEQ. Trimming took 3 bases from V and 7 from J; bases not matched to a gene: 6. This CDR3 is built from 15 residues. CDR3 amino acids: CASSHLDRGVGELFF. In DNA, the CDR3 is TGTGCCAGCAGCCACCTCGACAGGGGGGTCGGGGAGCTGTTTTTT.

Only a few counts were recorded for this clone. This rearrangement joins TRBV2 to TRBJ1-2, with D unresolved. The ends were cut back, 8 bases at V and 4 bases at J, with 11 bases in the middle. Germline V gene sequence: CDR1 SNHLY, CDR2 FYNNEI. This CDR3 spans 12 amino acids. CDR3 sequence (DNA): TGTGCCAGCTCTGGAGGGTCCTATGGCTACACCTTC. This gives the protein CASSGGSYGYTF.

In regard to this clone: Other DNA sequences in the same sample also yield this CDR3. The chain links TRBV19 to TRBJ2-7; D is unresolved. The germline V gene has CDR1 LNHDA and CDR2 SQIVND (reference sequence). The CDR3 has 11 amino acids. Trimming pared 4 bases from V and 4 bases from J, leaving 5 bases between. CDR3 sequence reads: CASSTGYEQYF. The CDR3 nucleotides are TGTGCCAGTAGTACAGGTTACGAGCAGTACTTC. Looking up the rest from reference TRBV19 and TRBJ2-7 gives the full variable domain: DGGITQSPKYLFRKEGQNVTLSCEQNLNHDAMYWYRQDPGQGLRLIYYSQIVNDFQKGDIAEGYSVSREKKESFPLTVTSAQKNPTAFYLCASSTGYEQYFGPGTRLTVT.

This sequence joins TRBV4-2 and TRBJ2-3; D remains ambiguous. The germline V and J ends were trimmed by 1 base and 6 bases, with 14 bases remaining between them. Germline-derived CDR1 and CDR2 are LGHNA and YNFKEQ. This CDR3 contains 15 residues. This chain's CDR3 is CASSQVGSRADTQYF. CDR3 bases: TGTGCCAGCAGCCAAGTTGGTTCCCGAGCGGATACGCAGTATTTT.

The chain recombines TRBV9 with TRBJ2-5, with TRBD2 matching over 8 bases. The CDR3 length is 16 residues. Unmatched junction bases numbered 6, after V lost 0 bases and J lost 2 bases. Germline V CDR1 and CDR2: SGDLS, YYNGEE. DNA of the CDR3: TGTGCCAGCAGCGTAGGGGTACCTAGCGGGCAAGAGACCCAGTACTTC. Translated, it gives CASSVGVPSGQETQYF.